This entry lists 19 T cell receptor beta chains sequenced from one sample in a study of T cell responses to AZD1222 COVID-19 vaccine. Sequencing was performed with immunoSEQ multiplex PCR; in TCRdb, only in-frame clones are kept and a portion is missing. The sample lists approximately 110,000 clones; about 85% were seen once. The sample was peripheral blood, taken 28 days after the second AZD1222 dose. The receptors stem from an adult who received the AZD1222 COVID-19 vaccine.

The chain recombines TRBV19 with TRBJ1-1; 7 nucleotides agree with TRBD1. The CDR3 runs to 14 residues. After removal of 7 bases from V and 4 bases from J, the junction contained 9 bases not matched to a gene. Germline CDR1 reads LNHDA; CDR2 reads SQIVND (reference sequence). CDR3 residues: CASTLNRGITEAFF. The CDR3 DNA sequence: TGTGCCAGTACCTTAAACAGGGGAATCACTGAAGCTTTCTTT. Full variable domain (outside the CDR3, taken from reference TRBV19 and TRBJ1-1): DGGITQSPKYLFRKEGQNVTLSCEQNLNHDAMYWYRQDPGQGLRLIYYSQIVNDFQKGDIAEGYSVSREKKESFPLTVTSAQKNPTAFYLCASTLNRGITEAFFGQGTRLTVV.

This clone was counted a few times. This chain joins TRBV29-1 and TRBJ2-7, with 9 positions matching TRBD1. This CDR3 has 12 amino acids. Germline V gives CDR1 SQVTM, CDR2 ANQGSEA. V dropped 6 bases and J dropped 4; count of bases not matched to a gene: 4. The DNA for the CDR3 is TGCAGCGTGGGACAGGGTGGGTACGAGCAGTACTTC. Translation: CSVGQGGYEQYF.

The chain's CDR3 is CATSSDRVSNQPQHF. Written as DNA, the CDR3 is TGTGCCACCAGCAGTGACAGGGTTAGCAATCAGCCCCAGCATTTT. V gene TRBV15 combines with J gene TRBJ1-5; 7 nucleotides match TRBD1. Trimming cost V 3 bases and J 0 bases; bases outside gene matches: 2. The CDR3 contains 15 residues. Per germline, CDR1 LNHNV and CDR2 YYDKDF (reference sequence).

The chain recombines TRBV29-1 with TRBJ1-5, with D possibly being TRBD1 (5 bases). Germline V lookup: CDR1 SQVTM, CDR2 ANQGSEA. The CDR3 loop spans 12 amino acids. V lost 6 bases to trimming and J lost 8 bases, with 14 bases between them. The CDR3 nucleotides read TGCAGCGTCGCCTCGACGGGGGAGCCCCAGCATTTT. As protein: CSVASTGEPQHF. Full variable domain (remainder filled in from reference TRBV29-1 and TRBJ1-5): SAVISQKPSRDICQRGTSLTIQCQVDSQVTMMFWYRQQPGQSLTLIATANQGSEATYESGFVIDKFPISRPNLTFSTLTVSNMSPEDSSIYLCSVASTGEPQHFGDGTRLSIL.

The rearrangement joins TRBV28 to TRBJ1-5, with D tentatively TRBD1 (6 bases). The CDR3 consists of 14 residues. Germline CDR1 is MDHEN and CDR2 is SYDVKM. V was clipped by 6 bases and J by 7 bases, with 16 bases between them. The CDR3 sequence is CASSPGGGWQPQHF. The CDR3 coding sequence is TGTGCCAGCAGCCCCGGGGGGGGCTGGCAGCCCCAGCATTTT.

CDR3 in amino acids: CASSAFFTGELFF. The CDR3 DNA follows: TGTGCCAGCAGCGCTTTTTTCACCGGGGAGCTGTTTTTT. The chain couples TRBV9 to TRBJ2-2; D is ambiguous. Germline CDR1 reads SGDLS; CDR2 reads YYNGEE. This CDR3 region has 13 residues. V lost 3 bases and J 4 bases, leaving 7 bases between the germline ends.

The rearrangement joins TRBV27 to TRBJ2-2; 7 bases map to TRBD1. The CDR3 contains 15 residues. V lost 2 bases to trimming and J lost 6 bases; unmatched junction nucleotides: 6. Per the germline V gene, CDR1 is MNHEY and CDR2 is SMNVEV (reference sequence). CDR3 amino acids: CASSLGTAFPGELFF. CDR3 nucleotide sequence: TGTGCCAGCAGTTTAGGGACAGCGTTTCCCGGGGAGCTGTTTTTT.

This clone was found once. The rearrangement uses TRBV10-3 and TRBJ2-1; 8 nucleotides agree with TRBD2. The CDR3 length is 16 residues. Per the germline V gene, CDR1 is ENHRY and CDR2 is SYGVKD. J was trimmed by 4 bases and V by 0 bases; bases with no gene match: 5. The CDR3 protein is CAISESTPSGYNEQFF. DNA for the CDR3: TGTGCCATCAGTGAGTCGACGCCTAGCGGGTACAATGAGCAGTTCTTC.

The chain links TRBV28 to TRBJ2-2, with a tentative D call TRBD1 (5 bases). The V end was cut by 4 bases, the J end by 6 bases, with 15 bases between. This CDR3 is 15 amino acids long. Germline CDR1 MDHEN, CDR2 SYDVKM. The CDR3 nucleotides read TGTGCCAGCAGTTCACTCAGCCAGGGTGCCGGGGAGCTGTTTTTT. Residues: CASSSLSQGAGELFF. The entire variable domain, with the rest obtained from reference TRBV28 and TRBJ2-2, is as follows: DVKVTQSSRYLVKRTGEKVFLECVQDMDHENMFWYRQDPGLGLRLIYFSYDVKMKEKGDIPEGYSVSREKKERFSLILESASTNQTSMYLCASSSLSQGAGELFFGEGSRLTVL.

This sequence joins TRBV9 and TRBJ1-4, with D possibly TRBD1 on 6 matching bases. Trimming cost V 4 bases and J 6 bases, with 25 bases left between them. Germline V lookup: CDR1 SGDLS, CDR2 YYNGEE. There are 18 residues in the CDR3. The CDR3 is CASSRDSYRVELYEKLFF. CDR3 in DNA: TGTGCCAGCAGCCGGGATTCGTACAGGGTTGAGTTATATGAAAAACTGTTTTTT.

V usage is TRBV5-5 and J usage is TRBJ2-1; D could derive from TRBD1 or TRBD2 (6 bases each). Germline-derived CDR1 and CDR2 are SGHKS and YYEKEE (reference sequence). Trimming removed 0 bases at V and 9 bases at J, with 22 bases between. The CDR3 is 17 residues long. CDR3: CASSLGDGGVFLSEQFF. The CDR3 DNA sequence: TGTGCCAGCAGCTTGGGTGACGGGGGCGTGTTTCTTTCTGAGCAGTTCTTC.

This clone is a singleton in its sample. The chain uses TRBV24-1 and TRBJ1-5; 8 bases map to TRBD1. Losses at the gene ends were 2 bases for V and 7 bases for J; bases not matched to a gene: 12. The CDR3 has 17 amino acids. From germline, CDR1 is KGHDR and CDR2 SFDVKD. Here the CDR3 DNA reads TGTGCCACCAGTGATTCCGGGACAGGACCCTCGGGACAGCCCCAGCATTTT. Its protein is CATSDSGTGPSGQPQHF.

Only one count was recorded for this clone. The genes are TRBV25-1 and TRBJ1-1; D remains unclear. Per the germline V gene, CDR1 is MGHDK and CDR2 is SYGVNS. CDR3 length: 15 amino acids. V was trimmed by 5 bases and J by 4 bases, leaving 17 bases between them. The CDR3 DNA sequence: TGTGCCAGCAGTTTGGTATCTTTTTCTCTCACTGAAGCTTTCTTT. It translates to CASSLVSFSLTEAFF.

The V call is TRBV7-9, the J call TRBJ1-1; 7 nucleotides agree with TRBD1. Germline loops: CDR1 SEHNR, CDR2 FQNEAQ (reference sequence). The junction had 0 bases not matched to a gene; V was cut back by 1 base and J by 1 base. The CDR3 sequence is 14 residues long. CDR3 residues: CASSLEGANTEAFF. CDR3 nucleotides: TGTGCCAGCAGCTTAGAGGGGGCGAACACTGAAGCTTTCTTT. The variable domain in full, completed from reference TRBV7-9 and TRBJ1-1, reads DTGVSQNPRHKITKRGQNVTFRCDPISEHNRLYWYRQTLGQGPEFLTYFQNEAQLEKSRLLSDRFSAERPKGSFSTLEIQRTEQGDSAMYLCASSLEGANTEAFFGQGTRLTVV.

The genes are TRBV28 and TRBJ2-1, with D tentatively TRBD2 (6 bases). V lost 7 bases and J lost 8, with 18 bases in between. CDR3 length: 14 amino acids. Germline V CDR1 and CDR2: MDHEN, SYDVKM. The CDR3 bases are TGTGCCAGCATAGGGAGGTCTTTTTTCGATGAGCAGTTCTTC. Encoded protein: CASIGRSFFDEQFF.

The chain employs TRBV7-9 and TRBJ1-2; perhaps TRBD1 as D (5 bases). Per germline, CDR1 SEHNR and CDR2 FQNEAQ (reference sequence). V was clipped by 1 base and J by 7 bases, with 13 bases between them. This CDR3 is 14 amino acids long. The CDR3 nucleotides are TGTGCCAGCAGCTTAGTCGGGGCCGGGGGTGGCTACACCTTC. Translation: CASSLVGAGGGYTF.

The gene calls are TRBV5-1 and TRBJ2-1; D may be TRBD1 (6 bases). This CDR3 is 15 amino acids long. The germline gives CDR1 SGHRS, CDR2 YFSETQ. The ends were cut back, 1 base at V and 4 bases at J, with 12 bases in the middle. The CDR3 reads CASSLTPGQYNEQFF. CDR3 nucleotide sequence: TGCGCCAGCAGCTTGACACCAGGACAGTACAATGAGCAGTTCTTC.

This clone was seen once. The V gene is TRBV19, the J gene TRBJ2-1, with 9 bases identical to TRBD2. Germline CDR1 LNHDA, CDR2 SQIVND (reference sequence). This CDR3 is 15 amino acids long. The V and J ends lost 7 bases and 6 bases, in that order; junction bases with no gene match: 10. CDR3 sequence: CASTSGGGRANEQFF. In DNA, the CDR3 is TGTGCCAGTACTTCCGGTGGCGGGAGGGCCAATGAGCAGTTCTTC. The entire variable domain, with the rest obtained from reference TRBV19 and TRBJ2-1, is as follows: DGGITQSPKYLFRKEGQNVTLSCEQNLNHDAMYWYRQDPGQGLRLIYYSQIVNDFQKGDIAEGYSVSREKKESFPLTVTSAQKNPTAFYLCASTSGGGRANEQFFGPGTRLTVL.

The chain is built from TRBV15 and TRBJ1-5; the D gene is possibly TRBD1 (6 bases). CDR1 and CDR2 (germline): LNHNV, YYDKDF (reference sequence). This CDR3 has 14 residues. The germline V and J ends were trimmed by 8 bases and 3 bases, with 14 bases remaining between them. The CDR3 loop is CATSGTHYNQPQHF. The CDR3 region has the DNA TGTGCCACCTCCGGGACACATTACAATCAGCCCCAGCATTTT.